This T cell receptor (beta chain) was profiled in a study of T-cell reconstitution after alpha-beta-depleted transplantation in children. This clonotype was detected only a few times. Unique molecular identifiers were used to barcode this TCRbeta library. TCRdb reprocessed the PCR reads via MiXCR and lists one record per CDR3 protein. This sample carries about 6,100 distinct CDR3 sequences, more than 15% of them seen once, and the ten largest clones take roughly 12%. The source was PBMCs, mostly from graft donor cells, collected 60 days after TCRalphabeta/CD19-depleted stem cell transplant. This TCR derives from a male patient younger than 18 who had a stem cell transplant for acute myeloid leukemia, so the T cells may come from the graft donor.

The chain's CDR3 is CASSRQGSNQPQHF. The CDR3 bases are TGTGCCAGCAGTAGACAGGGTAGCAATCAGCCCCAGCATTTT. The chain recombines TRBV12-3 or TRBV12-4 with TRBJ1-5, with 7 bases aligning to TRBD1. V was pared by 5 bases and J by 0 bases, with 1 base of the junction left unmatched. This CDR3 comprises 14 residues.